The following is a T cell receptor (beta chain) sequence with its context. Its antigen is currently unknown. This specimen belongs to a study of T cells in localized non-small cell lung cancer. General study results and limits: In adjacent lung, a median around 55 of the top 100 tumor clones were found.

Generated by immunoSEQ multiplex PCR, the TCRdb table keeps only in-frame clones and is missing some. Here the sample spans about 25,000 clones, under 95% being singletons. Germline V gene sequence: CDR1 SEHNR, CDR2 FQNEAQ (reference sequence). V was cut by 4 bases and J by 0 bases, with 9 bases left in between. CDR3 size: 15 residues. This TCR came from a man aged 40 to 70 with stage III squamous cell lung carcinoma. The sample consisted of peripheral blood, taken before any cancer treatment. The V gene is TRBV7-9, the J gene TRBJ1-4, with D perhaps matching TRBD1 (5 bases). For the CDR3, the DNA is TGTGCCAGCAGCTCGGGGGAAGCAACTAATGAAAAACTGTTTTTT. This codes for CASSSGEATNEKLFF. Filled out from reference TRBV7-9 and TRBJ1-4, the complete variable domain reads DTGVSQNPRHKITKRGQNVTFRCDPISEHNRLYWYRQTLGQGPEFLTYFQNEAQLEKSRLLSDRFSAERPKGSFSTLEIQRTEQGDSAMYLCASSSGEATNEKLFFGSGTQLSVL.